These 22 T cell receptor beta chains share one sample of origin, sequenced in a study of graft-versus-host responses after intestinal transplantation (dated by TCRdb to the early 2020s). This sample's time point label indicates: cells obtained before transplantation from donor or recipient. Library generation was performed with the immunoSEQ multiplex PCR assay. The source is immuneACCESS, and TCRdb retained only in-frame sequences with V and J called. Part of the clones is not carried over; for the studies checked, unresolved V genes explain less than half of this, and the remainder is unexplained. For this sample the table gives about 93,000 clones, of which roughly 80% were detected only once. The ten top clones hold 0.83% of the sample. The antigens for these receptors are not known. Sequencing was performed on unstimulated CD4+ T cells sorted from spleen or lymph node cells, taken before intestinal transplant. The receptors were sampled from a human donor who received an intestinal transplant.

The DNA of the CDR3 is TGTGCCAGCATGAGGCCTCCTGAAAAACTGTTTTTT. Translation gives CASMRPPEKLFF. The genes are TRBV28 and TRBJ1-4; D not resolved. Trimming removed 7 bases at V and 7 bases at J, with 10 bases between. The CDR3 has 12 residues. Germline CDR1 and CDR2: MDHEN and SYDVKM.

As DNA, the CDR3 is TGTGCCAGCAGCTTAATCGCGGGCAATCAGCCCCAGCATTTT. Translation: CASSLIAGNQPQHF. The gene calls are TRBV7-8 and TRBJ1-5; D gene unclear. The CDR3 spans 14 residues. Trimming shortened V by 2 bases and J by 2 bases, and 7 bases separated the two germline ends. Germline CDR1 is SGHVS and CDR2 is FQNEAQ.

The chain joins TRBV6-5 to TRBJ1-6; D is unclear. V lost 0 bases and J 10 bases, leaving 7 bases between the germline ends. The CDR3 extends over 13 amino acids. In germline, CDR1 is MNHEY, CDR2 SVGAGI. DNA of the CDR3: TGTGCCAGCAGTTACTCGCCGGTGTCACCCCTCCACTTT. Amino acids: CASSYSPVSPLHF.

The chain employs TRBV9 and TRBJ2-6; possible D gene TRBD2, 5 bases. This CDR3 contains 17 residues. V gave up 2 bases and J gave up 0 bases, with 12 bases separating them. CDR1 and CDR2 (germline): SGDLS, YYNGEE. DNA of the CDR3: TGTGCCAGCAGCGTCCACGGAGGAGCCTCTGGGGCCAACGTCCTGACTTTC. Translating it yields CASSVHGGASGANVLTF.

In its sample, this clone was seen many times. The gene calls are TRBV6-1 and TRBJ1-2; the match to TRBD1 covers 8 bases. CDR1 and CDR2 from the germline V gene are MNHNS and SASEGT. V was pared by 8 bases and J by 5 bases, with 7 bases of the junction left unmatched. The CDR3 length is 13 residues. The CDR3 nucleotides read TGTGCCAGCTTGGACAGGGTAGTGTATGGCTACACCTTC. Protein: CASLDRVVYGYTF.

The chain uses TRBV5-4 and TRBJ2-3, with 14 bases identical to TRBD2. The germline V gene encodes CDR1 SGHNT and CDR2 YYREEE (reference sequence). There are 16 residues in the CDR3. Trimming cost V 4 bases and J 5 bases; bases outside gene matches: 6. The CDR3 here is CASSRTSGGRGDTQYF. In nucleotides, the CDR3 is TGTGCCAGCAGCAGGACTAGCGGGGGGAGGGGAGATACGCAGTATTTT.

CDR3 nucleotides: TGTGCCAGCAGCTTAGGGGCCCGGACAGTCGCCGGGGAGCTGTTTTTT. Translation gives CASSLGARTVAGELFF. The gene calls are TRBV7-3 and TRBJ2-2; the D gene is possibly TRBD1 (6 bases). With 2 bases removed from V and 6 bases from J, the gap between germline ends came to 16 bases. CDR1 SGHTA and CDR2 FQGTGA come from the germline V gene. This CDR3 has 16 residues.

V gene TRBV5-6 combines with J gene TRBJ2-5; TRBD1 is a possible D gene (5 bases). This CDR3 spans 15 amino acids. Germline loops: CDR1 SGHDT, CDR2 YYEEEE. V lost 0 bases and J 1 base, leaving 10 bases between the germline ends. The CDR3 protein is CASSLVRRAQETQYF. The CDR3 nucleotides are TGTGCCAGCAGCTTGGTCCGCAGGGCCCAAGAGACCCAGTACTTC.

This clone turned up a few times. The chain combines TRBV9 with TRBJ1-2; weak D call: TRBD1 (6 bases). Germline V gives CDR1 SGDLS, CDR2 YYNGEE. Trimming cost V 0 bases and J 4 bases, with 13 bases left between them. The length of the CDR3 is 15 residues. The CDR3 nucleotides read TGTGCCAGCAGCGTAGGTGAAGGGGGAATCTATGGCTACACCTTC. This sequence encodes CASSVGEGGIYGYTF. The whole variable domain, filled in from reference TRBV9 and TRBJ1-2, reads DSGVTQTPKHLITATGQRVTLRCSPRSGDLSVYWYQQSLDQGLQFLIQYYNGEERAKGNILERFSAQQFPDLHSELNLSSLELGDSALYFCASSVGEGGIYGYTFGSGTRLTVV.

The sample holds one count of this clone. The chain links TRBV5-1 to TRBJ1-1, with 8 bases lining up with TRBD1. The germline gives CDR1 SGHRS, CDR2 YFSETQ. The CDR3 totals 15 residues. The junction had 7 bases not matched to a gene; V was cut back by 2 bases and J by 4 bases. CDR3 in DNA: TGCGCCAGCAGCTTCAGGACAGGGAGGGGCACTGAAGCTTTCTTT. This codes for CASSFRTGRGTEAFF.

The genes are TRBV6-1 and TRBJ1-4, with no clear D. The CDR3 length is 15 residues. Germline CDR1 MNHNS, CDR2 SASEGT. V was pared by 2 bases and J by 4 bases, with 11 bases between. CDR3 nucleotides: TGTGCCAGCAGTGAAAAGCGGCCCCTTAATGAAAAACTGTTTTTT. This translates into CASSEKRPLNEKLFF.

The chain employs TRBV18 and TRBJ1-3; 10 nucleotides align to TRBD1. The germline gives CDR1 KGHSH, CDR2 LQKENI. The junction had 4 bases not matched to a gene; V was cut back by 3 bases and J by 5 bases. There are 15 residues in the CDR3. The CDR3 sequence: CASSPGQGSRNTIYF. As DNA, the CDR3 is TGTGCCAGCTCACCGGGACAGGGGAGCAGAAACACCATATATTTT. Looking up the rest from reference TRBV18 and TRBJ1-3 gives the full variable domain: NAGVMQNPRHLVRRRGQEARLRCSPMKGHSHVYWYRQLPEEGLKFMVYLQKENIIDESGMPKERFSAEFPKEGPSILRIQQVVRGDSAAYFCASSPGQGSRNTIYFGEGSWLTVV.

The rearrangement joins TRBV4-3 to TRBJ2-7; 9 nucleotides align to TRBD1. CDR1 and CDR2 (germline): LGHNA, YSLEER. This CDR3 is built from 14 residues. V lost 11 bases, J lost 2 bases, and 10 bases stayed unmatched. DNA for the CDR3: TGCGCCTCCAGCCAACGGGACAGGGCCTACGAGCAGTACTTC. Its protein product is CASSQRDRAYEQYF.

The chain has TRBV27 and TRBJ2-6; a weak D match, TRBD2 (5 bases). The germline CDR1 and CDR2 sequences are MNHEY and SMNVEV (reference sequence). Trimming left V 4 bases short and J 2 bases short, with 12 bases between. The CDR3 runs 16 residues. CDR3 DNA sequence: TGTGCCAGCAGTTCCTTTGGGAGAGCTGGGGCCAACGTCCTGACTTTC. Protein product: CASSSFGRAGANVLTF.

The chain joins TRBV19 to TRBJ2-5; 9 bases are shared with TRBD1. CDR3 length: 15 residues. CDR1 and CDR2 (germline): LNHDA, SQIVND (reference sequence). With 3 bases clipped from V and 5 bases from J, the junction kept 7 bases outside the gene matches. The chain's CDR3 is CASSIGQGTVETQYF. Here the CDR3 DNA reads TGTGCCAGTAGTATCGGACAGGGGACTGTGGAGACCCAGTACTTC.

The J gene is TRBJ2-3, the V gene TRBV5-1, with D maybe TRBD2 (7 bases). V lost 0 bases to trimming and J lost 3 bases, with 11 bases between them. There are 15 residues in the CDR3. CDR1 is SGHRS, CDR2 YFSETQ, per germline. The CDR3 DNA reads TGCGCCAGCAGCTTGGAGGGGGGGAGGACAGATACGCAGTATTTT. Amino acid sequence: CASSLEGGRTDTQYF.

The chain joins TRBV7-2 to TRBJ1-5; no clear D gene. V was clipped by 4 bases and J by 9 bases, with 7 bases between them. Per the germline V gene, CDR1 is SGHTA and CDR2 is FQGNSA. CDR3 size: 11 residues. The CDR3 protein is CASSSLGPQHF. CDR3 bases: TGTGCCAGCAGCTCCCTCGGGCCCCAGCATTTT.

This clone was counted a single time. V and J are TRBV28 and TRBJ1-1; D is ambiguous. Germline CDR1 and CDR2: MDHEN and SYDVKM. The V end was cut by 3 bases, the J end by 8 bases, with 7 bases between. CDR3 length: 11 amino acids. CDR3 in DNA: TGTGCCAGCAGTTTGGTACAAGAAGCTTTCTTT. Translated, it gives CASSLVQEAFF.

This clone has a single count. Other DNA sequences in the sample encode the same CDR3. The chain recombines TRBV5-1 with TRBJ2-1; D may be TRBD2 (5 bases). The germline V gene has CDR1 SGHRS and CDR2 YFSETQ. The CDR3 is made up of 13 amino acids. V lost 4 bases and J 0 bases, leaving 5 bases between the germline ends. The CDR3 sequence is CASSRGSYNEQFF. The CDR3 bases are TGCGCCAGCAGCCGGGGCTCCTACAATGAGCAGTTCTTC.

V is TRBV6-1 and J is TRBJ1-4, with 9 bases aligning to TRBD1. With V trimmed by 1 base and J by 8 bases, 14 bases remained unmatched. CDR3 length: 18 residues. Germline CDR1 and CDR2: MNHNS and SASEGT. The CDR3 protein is CASSEEVAGTGRREKLFF. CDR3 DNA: TGTGCCAGCAGTGAAGAAGTGGCCGGGACAGGGCGACGGGAAAAACTGTTTTTT.

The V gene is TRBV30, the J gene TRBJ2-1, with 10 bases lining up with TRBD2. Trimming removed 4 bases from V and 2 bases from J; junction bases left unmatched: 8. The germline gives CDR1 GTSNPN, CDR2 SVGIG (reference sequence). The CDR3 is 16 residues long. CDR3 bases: TGTGCCTGGACTAGCGGGGGCCTATCAGCCTACAATGAGCAGTTCTTC. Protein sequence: CAWTSGGLSAYNEQFF.

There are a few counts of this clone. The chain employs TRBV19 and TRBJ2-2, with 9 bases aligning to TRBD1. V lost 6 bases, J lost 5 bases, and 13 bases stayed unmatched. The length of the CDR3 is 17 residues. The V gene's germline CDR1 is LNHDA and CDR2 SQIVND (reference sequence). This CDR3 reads CASSRDRAKSGTGELFF. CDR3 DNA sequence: TGTGCCAGTAGCCGGGACAGGGCGAAATCGGGGACCGGGGAGCTGTTTTTT.